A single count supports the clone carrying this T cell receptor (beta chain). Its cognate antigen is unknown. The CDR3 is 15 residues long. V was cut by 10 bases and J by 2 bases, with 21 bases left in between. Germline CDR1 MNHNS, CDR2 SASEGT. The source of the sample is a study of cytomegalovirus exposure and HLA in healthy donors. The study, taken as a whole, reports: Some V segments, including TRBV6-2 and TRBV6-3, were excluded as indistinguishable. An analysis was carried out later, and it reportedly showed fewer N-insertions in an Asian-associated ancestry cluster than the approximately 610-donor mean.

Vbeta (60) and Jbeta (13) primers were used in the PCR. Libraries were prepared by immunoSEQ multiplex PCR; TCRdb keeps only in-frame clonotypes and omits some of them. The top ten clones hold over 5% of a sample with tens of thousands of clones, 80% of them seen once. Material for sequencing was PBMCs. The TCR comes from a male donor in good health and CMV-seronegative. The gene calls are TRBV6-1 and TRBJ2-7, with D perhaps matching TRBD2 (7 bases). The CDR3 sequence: CATSLEGGSTYEQYF. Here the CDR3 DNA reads TGTGCCACCTCTTTAGAGGGGGGGAGCACCTACGAGCAGTACTTC.